The clone carrying this TCR beta chain was seen a few times. Its antigen is not known. V lost 0 bases to trimming and J lost 4 bases, with 11 bases between them. The CDR3 runs 15 residues. Germline CDR1 and CDR2: SEHNR and FQNEAQ (reference sequence). The data stem from a study of CD8+ T cells in alopecia areata. Looking at the study overall: At a dose of 5 to 10 mg twice daily, oral tofacitinib was given to treated patients.

The sequencing template was cDNA reverse transcribed from extracted RNA. The table came from immunoSEQ multiplex PCR; TCRdb's copy has only in-frame clones and leaves some out. The sample contains roughly 150,000 clones, about 60% of which appear only once. Whole-study results and caveats: Between patients, shared TCR sequences were less clear than in mice. This was possibly due in part to HLA diversity in the patient population.

Obtained from alopecia areata patients were lesional scalp punch biopsies along with peripheral blood. Starting from PBMCs, sorting isolated CD4+ and CD8+ T cells. The chain combines TRBV7-9 with TRBJ2-3; tentatively, D is TRBD2 (7 bases). The origin of this receptor is a human donor with alopecia areata. Material: CD4+ T cells sorted from blood, obtained at week 0. The CDR3: CASSLARGGADTQYF. The CDR3 DNA is TGTGCCAGCAGCTTAGCAAGGGGGGGTGCAGATACGCAGTATTTT. Complete variable domain (other parts from reference TRBV7-9 and TRBJ2-3): DTGVSQNPRHKITKRGQNVTFRCDPISEHNRLYWYRQTLGQGPEFLTYFQNEAQLEKSRLLSDRFSAERPKGSFSTLEIQRTEQGDSAMYLCASSLARGGADTQYFGPGTRLTVL.